Listed below are T cell receptor beta chains from one sample, sequenced in a study of identifying expanded T cells in peripheral blood. Sequencing used immunoSEQ multiplex PCR; TCRdb keeps in-frame clones, though not all of them. The data contain approximately 75,000 clones, 90% of them singletons. The sequencing sample was made of blood. Receptor source: a person aged 18 to 70 in good health. CDR3s include the opening cysteine and the closing phenylalanine or tryptophan. Fields, in order: D gene, clone size, V gene, J gene, CDR3 protein, CDR3 DNA. D genes are given only for firm matches. A clone size is listed for some rows: how often the clone was seen (once, few, many), or a class if it is expanded.

d_call: -
clone_size: -
v_call: TRBV7-6
j_call: TRBJ2-3
cdr3_aa: CASSQADWTDTQYF
cdr3_nt: TGTGCCAGCAGCCAAGCCGACTGGACAGATACGCAGTATTTT

d_call: -
clone_size: -
v_call: TRBV5-1
j_call: TRBJ2-5
cdr3_aa: CASSLVSPSEETQYF
cdr3_nt: TGCGCCAGCAGCTTGGTATCGCCTAGCGAAGAGACCCAGTACTTC

d_call: -
clone_size: -
v_call: TRBV1
j_call: TRBJ2-1
cdr3_aa: CTSSHIAGGSYNEQFF
cdr3_nt: TGCACCAGCAGCCACATAGCGGGAGGTTCCTACAATGAGCAGTTCTTC

d_call: -
clone_size: -
v_call: TRBV27
j_call: TRBJ2-5
cdr3_aa: CAGRETQYF
cdr3_nt: TGTGCCGGCCGAGAGACCCAGTACTTC

d_call: -
clone_size: -
v_call: TRBV4-3
j_call: TRBJ1-2
cdr3_aa: CASSRAGETSYGYTF
cdr3_nt: TGCGCCAGCAGCCGTGCGGGGGAGACCTCCTATGGCTACACCTTC

d_call: TRBD2
clone_size: -
v_call: TRBV6-1
j_call: TRBJ2-1
cdr3_aa: CASSDIAGGPGEQFF
cdr3_nt: TGTGCCAGCAGTGATATAGCGGGGGGGCCGGGGGAGCAGTTCTTC

d_call: TRBD1
clone_size: -
v_call: TRBV19
j_call: TRBJ2-7
cdr3_aa: CASGDSNYEQYF
cdr3_nt: TGTGCCAGCGGGGACAGCAACTACGAGCAGTACTTC

d_call: -
clone_size: -
v_call: TRBV9
j_call: TRBJ1-2
cdr3_aa: CASSPRPGTNYGYTF
cdr3_nt: TGTGCCAGCAGCCCCCGGCCCGGTACTAACTATGGCTACACCTTC

d_call: TRBD2
clone_size: -
v_call: TRBV4-3
j_call: TRBJ2-7
cdr3_aa: CASSQEWAASGDMYF
cdr3_nt: TGCGCCAGCAGCCAAGAATGGGCAGCTAGCGGGGATATGTACTTC

d_call: -
clone_size: -
v_call: TRBV27
j_call: TRBJ1-5
cdr3_aa: CASSLWGGRGYSNQPQHF
cdr3_nt: TGTGCCAGCAGTTTATGGGGCGGACGGGGATATAGCAATCAGCCCCAGCATTTT

d_call: -
clone_size: -
v_call: TRBV5-6
j_call: TRBJ2-2
cdr3_aa: CASSRAERGRSATGELFF
cdr3_nt: TGTGCCAGCAGCCGAGCGGAAAGGGGACGCTCGGCCACCGGGGAGCTGTTTTTT

d_call: -
clone_size: -
v_call: TRBV5-8
j_call: TRBJ1-1
cdr3_aa: CASSFGGRRRTEAFF
cdr3_nt: TGTGCCAGCAGCTTTGGCGGGAGGAGGAGGACTGAAGCTTTCTTT

d_call: -
clone_size: -
v_call: TRBV5-5
j_call: TRBJ2-2
cdr3_aa: CASSLYNPGELFF
cdr3_nt: TGTGCCAGCAGCTTGTACAATCCCGGGGAGCTGTTTTTT

d_call: TRBD1
clone_size: -
v_call: TRBV6-5
j_call: TRBJ2-7
cdr3_aa: CASSLGQGLRYEQYF
cdr3_nt: TGTGCCAGCAGCTTGGGACAGGGATTACGCTACGAGCAGTACTTC

d_call: -
clone_size: -
v_call: TRBV30
j_call: TRBJ2-4
cdr3_aa: CAWSPLWPAEAKNIQYF
cdr3_nt: TGTGCCTGGAGCCCACTTTGGCCAGCGGAAGCCAAAAACATTCAGTACTTC

d_call: -
clone_size: -
v_call: TRBV9
j_call: TRBJ2-1
cdr3_aa: CASSAGQSSYNEQFF
cdr3_nt: TGTGCCAGCAGCGCCGGGCAAAGCTCCTACAATGAGCAGTTCTTC

d_call: TRBD1
clone_size: -
v_call: TRBV19
j_call: TRBJ2-1
cdr3_aa: CASSTLGQGWVNEQFF
cdr3_nt: TGTGCCAGTAGTACACTTGGACAGGGTTGGGTCAATGAGCAGTTCTTC

d_call: -
clone_size: -
v_call: TRBV5-6
j_call: TRBJ1-3
cdr3_aa: CASSWGLSGNTIYF
cdr3_nt: TGTGCCAGCAGCTGGGGACTCTCTGGAAACACCATATATTTT

d_call: -
clone_size: few
v_call: TRBV19
j_call: TRBJ1-2
cdr3_aa: CASSIVGEEGGYTF
cdr3_nt: TGTGCCAGTAGTATAGTGGGGGAAGAGGGTGGCTACACCTTC

d_call: TRBD2
clone_size: -
v_call: TRBV28
j_call: TRBJ2-4
cdr3_aa: CATRWGGAKNIQYF
cdr3_nt: TGTGCCACACGTTGGGGGGGGGCCAAAAACATTCAGTACTTC

d_call: TRBD1
clone_size: once
v_call: TRBV12-5
j_call: TRBJ2-7
cdr3_aa: CASQDRAGYEQYF
cdr3_nt: TGTGCTAGCCAGGACAGGGCGGGCTACGAGCAGTACTTC

d_call: TRBD2
clone_size: once
v_call: TRBV7-8
j_call: TRBJ2-5
cdr3_aa: CASSLNGPGGGAGETQYF
cdr3_nt: TGTGCCAGCAGCTTAAATGGGCCAGGCGGGGGGGCCGGAGAGACCCAGTACTTC

d_call: -
clone_size: -
v_call: TRBV11-2
j_call: TRBJ2-7
cdr3_aa: CASSLDPLGPPLYEQYF
cdr3_nt: TGTGCCAGCAGCTTAGATCCATTAGGGCCTCCCCTCTACGAGCAGTACTTC

d_call: -
clone_size: -
v_call: TRBV5-1
j_call: TRBJ2-2
cdr3_aa: CASSPGGNTGELFF
cdr3_nt: TGCGCCAGCAGCCCGGGTGGGAACACCGGGGAGCTGTTTTTT

d_call: -
clone_size: once
v_call: TRBV6-1
j_call: TRBJ1-6
cdr3_aa: CASSEFRADNSPLHF
cdr3_nt: TGTGCCAGCAGTGAATTTAGGGCGGATAATTCACCCCTCCACTTT

d_call: -
clone_size: -
v_call: TRBV9
j_call: TRBJ1-1
cdr3_aa: CASSVDRNTEAFF
cdr3_nt: TGTGCCAGCAGCGTAGACCGGAACACTGAAGCTTTCTTT

d_call: -
clone_size: -
v_call: TRBV18
j_call: TRBJ1-3
cdr3_aa: CASSPQGSGNTIYF
cdr3_nt: TGTGCCAGCTCACCGCAGGGGTCTGGAAACACCATATATTTT

d_call: TRBD1
clone_size: -
v_call: TRBV15
j_call: TRBJ2-7
cdr3_aa: CATGNRGTYEQYF
cdr3_nt: TGTGCCACCGGAAACAGGGGCACCTACGAGCAGTACTTC

d_call: -
clone_size: -
v_call: TRBV7-2
j_call: TRBJ2-7
cdr3_aa: CASSLGRLSSYEQYF
cdr3_nt: TGTGCCAGCAGCTTAGGCCGTCTCAGCTCCTACGAGCAGTACTTC

d_call: TRBD2
clone_size: -
v_call: TRBV5-1
j_call: TRBJ2-3
cdr3_aa: CASSLATSGDGDTQYF
cdr3_nt: TGCGCCAGCAGCTTGGCGACTAGCGGAGATGGGGATACGCAGTATTTT

d_call: -
clone_size: -
v_call: TRBV29-1
j_call: TRBJ1-1
cdr3_aa: CSVDTIAAGYLSKAFF
cdr3_nt: TGCAGCGTTGACACCATAGCGGCGGGTTATCTCTCCAAAGCTTTCTTT

d_call: -
clone_size: -
v_call: TRBV25-1
j_call: TRBJ1-1
cdr3_aa: CASSGPNTEAFF
cdr3_nt: TGTGCCAGCAGTGGTCCGAACACTGAAGCTTTCTTT

d_call: TRBD2
clone_size: -
v_call: TRBV9
j_call: TRBJ2-1
cdr3_aa: CASSVGGLAGGSIDNEQFF
cdr3_nt: TGTGCCAGCAGCGTAGGCGGACTAGCGGGAGGTTCTATAGACAATGAGCAGTTCTTC